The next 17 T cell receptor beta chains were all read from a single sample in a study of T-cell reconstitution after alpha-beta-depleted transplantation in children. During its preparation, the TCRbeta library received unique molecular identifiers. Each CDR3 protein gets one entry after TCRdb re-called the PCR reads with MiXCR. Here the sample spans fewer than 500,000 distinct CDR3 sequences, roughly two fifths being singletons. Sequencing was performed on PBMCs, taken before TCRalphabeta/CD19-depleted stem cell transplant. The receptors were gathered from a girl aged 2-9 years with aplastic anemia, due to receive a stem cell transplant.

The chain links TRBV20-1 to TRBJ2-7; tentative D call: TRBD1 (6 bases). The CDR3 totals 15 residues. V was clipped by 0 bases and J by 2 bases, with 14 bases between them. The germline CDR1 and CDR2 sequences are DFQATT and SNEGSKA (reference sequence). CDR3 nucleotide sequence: TGCAGTGCTAGAGATATGAGACAGGTCACCTACGAGCAGTACTTC. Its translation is CSARDMRQVTYEQYF.

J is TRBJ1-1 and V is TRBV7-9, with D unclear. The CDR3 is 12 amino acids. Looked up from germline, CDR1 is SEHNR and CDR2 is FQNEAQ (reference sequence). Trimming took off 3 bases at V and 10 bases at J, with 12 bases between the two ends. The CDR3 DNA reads TGTGCCAGCAGCTTGGGCAGCGCAGGAGCTTTCTTT. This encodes CASSLGSAGAFF.

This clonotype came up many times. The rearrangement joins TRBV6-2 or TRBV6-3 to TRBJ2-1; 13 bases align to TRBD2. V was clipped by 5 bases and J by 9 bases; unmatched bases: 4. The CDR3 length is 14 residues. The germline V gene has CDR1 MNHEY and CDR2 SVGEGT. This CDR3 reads CASSTSGRAFEQFF. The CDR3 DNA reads TGTGCCAGCAGTACTAGCGGGAGGGCCTTTGAGCAGTTCTTC.

CDR3: CASSLYRSTDTQYF. Here the CDR3 DNA reads TGTGCCAGCAGCTTATACCGGTCCACAGATACGCAGTATTTT. The chain has TRBV7-2 and TRBJ2-3; D uncertain. Per the germline V gene, CDR1 is SGHTA and CDR2 is FQGNSA. V lost 2 bases to trimming and J lost 2 bases, with 8 bases between them. The CDR3 covers 14 residues.

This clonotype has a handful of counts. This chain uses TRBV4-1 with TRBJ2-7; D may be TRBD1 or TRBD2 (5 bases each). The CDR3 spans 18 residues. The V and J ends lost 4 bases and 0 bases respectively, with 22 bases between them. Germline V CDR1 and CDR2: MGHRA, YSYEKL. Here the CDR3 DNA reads TGCGCCAGCAGCCCACTAGGAGGTGGGCGAGGGGACTCCTACGAGCAGTACTTC. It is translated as CASSPLGGGRGDSYEQYF.

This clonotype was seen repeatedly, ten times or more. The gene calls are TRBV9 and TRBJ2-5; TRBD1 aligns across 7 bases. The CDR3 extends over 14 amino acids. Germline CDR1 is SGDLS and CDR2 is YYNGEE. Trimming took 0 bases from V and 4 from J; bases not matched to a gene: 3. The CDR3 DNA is TGTGCCAGCAGCGTAGGAGGGACAGTAGAGACCCAGTACTTC. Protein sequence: CASSVGGTVETQYF.

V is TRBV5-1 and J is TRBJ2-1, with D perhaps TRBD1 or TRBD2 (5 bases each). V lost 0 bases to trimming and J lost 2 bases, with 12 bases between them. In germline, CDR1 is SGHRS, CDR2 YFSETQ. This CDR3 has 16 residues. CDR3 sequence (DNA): TGCGCCAGCAGCTTGGGTGGGACCGATACCTACAATGAGCAGTTCTTC. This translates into CASSLGGTDTYNEQFF.

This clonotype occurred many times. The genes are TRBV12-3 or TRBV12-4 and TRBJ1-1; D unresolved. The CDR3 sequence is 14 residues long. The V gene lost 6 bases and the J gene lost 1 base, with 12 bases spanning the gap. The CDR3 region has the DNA TGTGCCAGCAGGCTGGCGGCCACGAACACTGAAGCTTTCTTT. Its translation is CASRLAATNTEAFF.

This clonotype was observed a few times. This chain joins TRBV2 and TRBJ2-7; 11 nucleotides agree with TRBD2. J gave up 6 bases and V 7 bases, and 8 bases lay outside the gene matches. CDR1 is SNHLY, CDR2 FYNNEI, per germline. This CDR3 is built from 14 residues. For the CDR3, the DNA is TGTGCCAGCAAGACTAGCGGGAACCTGGGCGAGCAGTACTTC. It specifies CASKTSGNLGEQYF.

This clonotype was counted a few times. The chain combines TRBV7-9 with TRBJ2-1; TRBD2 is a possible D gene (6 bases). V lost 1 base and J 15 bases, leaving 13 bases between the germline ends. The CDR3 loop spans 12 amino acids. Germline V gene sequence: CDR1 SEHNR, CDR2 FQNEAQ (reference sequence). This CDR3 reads CASSLVGRETFF. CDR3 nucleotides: TGTGCCAGCAGCTTAGTCGGGCGGGAAACGTTCTTC. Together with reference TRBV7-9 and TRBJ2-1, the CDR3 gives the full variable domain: DTGVSQNPRHKITKRGQNVTFRCDPISEHNRLYWYRQTLGQGPEFLTYFQNEAQLEKSRLLSDRFSAERPKGSFSTLEIQRTEQGDSAMYLCASSLVGRETFFGPGTRLTVL.

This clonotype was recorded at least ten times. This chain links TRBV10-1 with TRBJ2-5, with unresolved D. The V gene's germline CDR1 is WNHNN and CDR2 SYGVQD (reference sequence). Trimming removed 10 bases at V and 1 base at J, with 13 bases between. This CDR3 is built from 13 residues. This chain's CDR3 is CAKRPGGQETQYF. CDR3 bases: TGCGCCAAACGTCCTGGCGGCCAAGAGACCCAGTACTTC.

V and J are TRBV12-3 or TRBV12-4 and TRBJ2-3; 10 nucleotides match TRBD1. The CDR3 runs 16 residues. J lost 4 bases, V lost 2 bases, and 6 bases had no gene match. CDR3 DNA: TGTGCCAGCAGTTTAAGGGGGACAGGGGCGGCAGATACGCAGTATTTT. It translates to CASSLRGTGAADTQYF.

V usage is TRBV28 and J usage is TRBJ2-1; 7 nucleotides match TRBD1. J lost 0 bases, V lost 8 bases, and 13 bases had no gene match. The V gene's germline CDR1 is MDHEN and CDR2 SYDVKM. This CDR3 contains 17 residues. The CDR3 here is CASGSKGTAHSYNEQFF. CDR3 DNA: TGTGCCAGCGGCTCTAAAGGGACAGCCCACTCCTACAATGAGCAGTTCTTC.

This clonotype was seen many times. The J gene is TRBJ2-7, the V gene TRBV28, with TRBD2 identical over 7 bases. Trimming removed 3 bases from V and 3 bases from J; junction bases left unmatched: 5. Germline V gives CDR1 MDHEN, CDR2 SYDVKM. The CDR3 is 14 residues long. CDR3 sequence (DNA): TGTGCCAGCAGTTTGGGGGGGTCCTACTACGAGCAGTACTTC. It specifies CASSLGGSYYEQYF.

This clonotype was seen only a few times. CDR3 coding DNA: TGTGCCAGCAGCACCCCTTGGGGACTCTATGGCTACACCTTC. Its translation is CASSTPWGLYGYTF. The rearrangement uses TRBV7-8 and TRBJ1-2, with D possibly matching TRBD1 (5 bases). V was clipped by 5 bases and J by 4 bases, with 14 bases between them. Germline loops: CDR1 SGHVS, CDR2 FQNEAQ. This CDR3 is 14 amino acids long.

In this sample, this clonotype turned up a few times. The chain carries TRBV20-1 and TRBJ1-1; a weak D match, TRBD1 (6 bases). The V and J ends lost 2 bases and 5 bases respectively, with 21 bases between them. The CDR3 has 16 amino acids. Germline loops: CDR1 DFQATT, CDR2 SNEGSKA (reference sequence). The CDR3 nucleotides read TGCAGTGCTAGATCGGGGGGGCGGGCGGTGGGTACTGAAGCTTTCTTT. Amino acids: CSARSGGRAVGTEAFF.

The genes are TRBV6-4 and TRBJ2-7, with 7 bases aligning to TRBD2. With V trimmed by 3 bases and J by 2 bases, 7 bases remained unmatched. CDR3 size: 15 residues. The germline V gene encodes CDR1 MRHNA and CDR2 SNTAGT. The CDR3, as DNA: TGTGCCAGCAGTGAATCGGCTAGCGGTACCTACGAGCAGTACTTC. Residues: CASSESASGTYEQYF.